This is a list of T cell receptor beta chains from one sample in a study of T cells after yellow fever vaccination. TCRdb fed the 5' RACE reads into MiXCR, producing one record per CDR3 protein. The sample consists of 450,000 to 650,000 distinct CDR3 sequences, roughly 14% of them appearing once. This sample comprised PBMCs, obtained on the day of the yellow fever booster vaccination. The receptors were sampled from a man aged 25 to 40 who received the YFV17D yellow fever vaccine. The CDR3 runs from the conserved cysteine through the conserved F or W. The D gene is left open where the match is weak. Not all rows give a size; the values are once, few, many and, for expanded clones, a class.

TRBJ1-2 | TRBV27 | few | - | CASSLVAGHDFANYGYTF | TGTGCCAGCAGTCTTGTAGCGGGACACGATTTCGCTAACTATGGCTACACCTTC
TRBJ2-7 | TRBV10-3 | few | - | CAISSLGPYEQYF | TGTGCCATCAGTTCACTAGGTCCCTACGAGCAGTACTTC
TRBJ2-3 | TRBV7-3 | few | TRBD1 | CASSLGLDRGQDTQYF | TGTGCCAGCAGCCTGGGGCTAGACAGGGGACAAGATACGCAGTATTTT
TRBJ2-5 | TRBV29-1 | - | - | CSVEVRHQETQYF | TGCAGCGTTGAAGTAAGGCATCAAGAGACCCAGTACTTC
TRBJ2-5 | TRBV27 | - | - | CASSDQPGSDGETQYF | TGTGCCAGCAGTGATCAGCCGGGCTCGGACGGGGAGACCCAGTACTTC
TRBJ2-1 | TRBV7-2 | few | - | CASSHSSASYNEQFF | TGTGCCAGCAGCCACTCTAGCGCCTCCTACAATGAGCAGTTCTTC
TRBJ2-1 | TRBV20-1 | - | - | CSARAATANNEQFF | TGCAGTGCTCGGGCGGCGACTGCCAACAATGAGCAGTTCTTC
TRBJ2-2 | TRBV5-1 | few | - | CASSLEAISFTGELFF | TGCGCCAGCAGCTTAGAAGCTATATCGTTCACCGGGGAGCTGTTTTTT
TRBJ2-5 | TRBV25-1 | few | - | CASSDYREETQYF | TGTGCCAGCTCGGACTATCGGGAAGAGACCCAGTACTTC
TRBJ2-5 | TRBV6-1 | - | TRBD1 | CASRNPGTVETQYF | TGTGCCAGCAGAAACCCCGGGACAGTGGAGACCCAGTACTTC
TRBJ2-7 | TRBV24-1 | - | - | CATSHRSSVYEQYF | TGTGCCACCTCGCATCGATCTAGCGTCTACGAGCAGTACTTC
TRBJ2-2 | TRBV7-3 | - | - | CASSFKETGELFF | TGTGCCAGCAGCTTTAAGGAAACCGGGGAGCTGTTTTTT
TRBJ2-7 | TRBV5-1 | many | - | CASSLAPTGAFYEQYF | TGCGCCAGCAGCTTGGCCCCGACCGGGGCCTTCTACGAGCAGTACTTC
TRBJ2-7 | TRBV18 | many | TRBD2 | CASSLSGTSSYEQYF | TGTGCCAGCTCACTTAGCGGGACCAGCTCCTACGAGCAGTACTTC
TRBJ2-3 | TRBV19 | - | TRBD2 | CASRGGRSTDTQYF | TGTGCCAGTCGAGGCGGGAGGAGCACAGATACGCAGTATTTT
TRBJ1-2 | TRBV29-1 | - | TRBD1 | CSVGDRRYGYTF | TGCAGCGTGGGGGACAGACGCTATGGCTACACCTTC
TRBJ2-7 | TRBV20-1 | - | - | CSARPGPPYEQYF | TGCAGTGCTAGACCGGGACCACCCTACGAGCAGTACTTC
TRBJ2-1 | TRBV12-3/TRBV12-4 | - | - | CASSSLPGPQFF | TGTGCCAGCAGTTCCTTACCGGGACCGCAGTTCTTC
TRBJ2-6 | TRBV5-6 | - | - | CASSPDFSGANVLTF | TGTGCCAGCAGCCCCGATTTTTCTGGGGCCAACGTCCTGACTTTC
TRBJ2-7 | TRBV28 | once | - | CASIPGCQGRSYEQYF | TGTGCCAGCATCCCAGGGTGCCAGGGGAGGTCCTACGAGCAGTACTTC
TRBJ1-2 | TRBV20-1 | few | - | CSARGLGQNYGYTF | TGCAGTGCTAGGGGACTTGGACAAAACTATGGCTACACCTTC
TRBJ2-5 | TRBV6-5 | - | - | CASSYSGRRETQYF | TGTGCCAGCAGTTACTCGGGACGGAGAGAGACCCAGTACTTC
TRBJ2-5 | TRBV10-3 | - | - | CAISESLGLGETQYF | TGTGCCATCAGTGAGTCGTTGGGGCTAGGAGAGACCCAGTACTTC
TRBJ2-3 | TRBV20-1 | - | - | CSARNAGRGEDTQYF | TGCAGTGCTAGAAATGCCGGCAGGGGAGAAGATACGCAGTATTTT
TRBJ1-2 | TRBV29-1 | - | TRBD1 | CSVVGQGNGYTF | TGCAGCGTTGTTGGACAGGGCAATGGCTACACCTTC
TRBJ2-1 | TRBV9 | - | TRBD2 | CASSVGGGVYNEQFF | TGTGCCAGCAGCGTTGGGGGAGGGGTGTACAATGAGCAGTTCTTC
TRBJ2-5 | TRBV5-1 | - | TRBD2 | CASKRGLAVEETQYF | TGCGCCAGCAAAAGAGGACTAGCGGTAGAAGAGACCCAGTACTTC
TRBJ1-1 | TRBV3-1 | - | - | CASSQGGPGAEAFF | TGTGCCAGCAGCCAAGGGGGACCAGGTGCTGAAGCTTTCTTT